Given below is one T cell receptor beta chain in context. This clonotype was seen repeatedly, ten times or more. Its antigen is unknown. No much larger clone exists at a distance of one base, and base qualities are not known. The sample is drawn from a study of T cell repertoires in cytomegalovirus infection (dated by TCRdb to the late 2010s). As for the study more broadly: Donor HLA type was relevant to the analysis, as public TCR beta signatures indicated carriage of CMV infection together with the matching HLA type. What the study reported, not specific to this receptor: Cumulative frequency of public TCR beta family members discriminated carriers of CMV infection plus the relevant HLA type in this cohort and an independent roughly 340-donor cohort. In the ex vivo response, HLA-C-restricted CMV-specific TCR beta clonotypes were dominant, and in two of eight donors the single most frequent clonotype came from this HLA-C-restricted group.

The CDR3 covers 14 residues, taking in both the cysteine and the phenylalanine. The DNA shown is the 42-base CDR3, in frame from base 1. The junction shows trimming of 5 bases on V and 4 bases on J, plus 14 bases between the germline ends. Per the germline V gene, SGHVS is the CDR1 and FQNEAQ is the CDR2. Sequencing was carried out with an Illumina HiSeq 1500. TCRdb applied fastp at Q25 and MiXCR to the public reads, then kept only in-frame beta chains. Merged by CDR3 protein, the rows form single entries marked with the most common genes and DNA. For this sample there are a few hundred thousand distinct CDR3 sequences; 8% to 9.5% appear just once. The top ten clones comprise more than 12% of the sample.

The chain was built from TRBV7-8 and TRBJ1-2, and the D gene may be TRBD1, 6 bases matching. Sequencing used PBMCs. The TCR originated in a human donor in good health (CMV status not recorded). Some clones in this sample may be carry-over from other donors' samples. The CDR3 amino acid sequence is: CASSPPDRIYGYTF. In nucleotide form, the sequence is TGTGCCAGCAGCCCTCCGGACAGAATCTATGGCTACACCTTC.